The rows below give T cell receptor beta chains drawn from one sample of a study of cytomegalovirus exposure and HLA in healthy donors. Using immunoSEQ multiplex PCR, the repertoire was profiled, and TCRdb retains in-frame clones only, with some absent. Seen here are roughly 130,000 clones, roughly 81% observed once, and the top ten hold more than 1.4%. Sequencing used PBMCs. The receptors were sampled from a woman between 25 and 40 years old in good health and CMV-seronegative. CDR3s include the opening cysteine and the closing phenylalanine or tryptophan. Fields, in order: CDR3 DNA, CDR3 protein, V gene, D gene, clone size, J gene. A D gene is named only where the DNA matches it firmly. Some rows mark clone size as missing; the rest say once, few, many or name a class of expanded clone.

DNA: TGCGCCAGCAGCTTGGACAGGGGTGTTTCCCGCGAGCAGTACTTC
CDR3: CASSLDRGVSREQYF
V: TRBV5-1
D: TRBD1
size: .
J: TRBJ2-7

DNA: TGTGCCAGCAGTCAGGCCAGGGTTCGAAACGAGCAGTACTTC
CDR3: CASSQARVRNEQYF
V: TRBV28
D: .
size: once
J: TRBJ2-7

DNA: TGTGCCAGCAGCCCGGGGGGGTCGAACACCGGGGAGCTGTTTTTT
CDR3: CASSPGGSNTGELFF
V: TRBV5-4
D: TRBD2
size: .
J: TRBJ2-2

DNA: TGTGCCAGCGAGGGTAACTACAATGAGCAGTTCTTC
CDR3: CASEGNYNEQFF
V: TRBV2
D: .
size: .
J: TRBJ2-1

DNA: TGCGCCAGCAGCCCGAAATCAGCGAGGAAGGTGTGGAGCACAGATACGCAGTATTTT
CDR3: CASSPKSARKVWSTDTQYF
V: TRBV4-1
D: .
size: .
J: TRBJ2-3

DNA: TGTGCCAGCAGTGACTTTAGCGGGGGGGCCCGAGAGCAGTTCTTC
CDR3: CASSDFSGGAREQFF
V: TRBV6-1
D: TRBD2
size: .
J: TRBJ2-1

DNA: TGTGCCAGCAGCTATTCCGGGACAGATGATCAGCCCCAGCATTTT
CDR3: CASSYSGTDDQPQHF
V: TRBV7-2
D: TRBD1
size: .
J: TRBJ1-5

DNA: TGTGCTAGTGGTACAACAGTGAGTCGCGACACCACAGATACGCAGTATTTT
CDR3: CASGTTVSRDTTDTQYF
V: TRBV12-5
D: .
size: .
J: TRBJ2-3

DNA: TGTGCCAGCAGCTATAGCGGGTCCTCCTACGAGCAGTACTTC
CDR3: CASSYSGSSYEQYF
V: TRBV6-5
D: TRBD2
size: .
J: TRBJ2-7

DNA: TGTGCCAGCAGCCCGACAGGGCGAGGGGGAAAACTGTTTTTT
CDR3: CASSPTGRGGKLFF
V: TRBV7-9
D: TRBD1
size: .
J: TRBJ1-4

DNA: TGTGCCAGCAGCTCGCCCCGGGCTAGCGGATACAATGAGCAGTTCTTC
CDR3: CASSSPRASGYNEQFF
V: TRBV11-2
D: TRBD2
size: .
J: TRBJ2-1

DNA: TGTGCCAGCTCACCATTCGGAGGGAATCTGGGCGAGCAGTACTTC
CDR3: CASSPFGGNLGEQYF
V: TRBV18
D: .
size: .
J: TRBJ2-7

DNA: TGTGCCAGCAGGGACACGGTGGGCGAGCAGTACTTC
CDR3: CASRDTVGEQYF
V: TRBV2
D: .
size: .
J: TRBJ2-7

DNA: TGTGCAGCCAGGGCCGACCGTTCCCTCCACTTT
CDR3: CAARADRSLHF
V: TRBV6-1
D: .
size: .
J: TRBJ1-6

DNA: TGCGCCAGCAGCCAAGAGGTCCAGGACATTCAGTACTTC
CDR3: CASSQEVQDIQYF
V: TRBV4-3
D: .
size: .
J: TRBJ2-4

DNA: TGTGCCAGTAGACAGGGGGCGAGGGAAAAACTGTTTTTT
CDR3: CASRQGAREKLFF
V: TRBV19
D: TRBD1
size: .
J: TRBJ1-4

DNA: TGTGCCAGCAGTTACTCTTACCCAGGGACATATGGCTACACCTTC
CDR3: CASSYSYPGTYGYTF
V: TRBV6-5
D: .
size: few
J: TRBJ1-2

DNA: TGCAGTGCTGACAGACAAGAGACCCAGTACTTC
CDR3: CSADRQETQYF
V: TRBV20-1
D: .
size: .
J: TRBJ2-5

DNA: TGCGCCAGCAGCCAGGACTTTTACAATGAGCAGTTCTTC
CDR3: CASSQDFYNEQFF
V: TRBV5-1
D: .
size: .
J: TRBJ2-1

DNA: TGTGCCAGCAGCTCTCAATGGACACGACGAAACCAGCCCCAGCATTTT
CDR3: CASSSQWTRRNQPQHF
V: TRBV5-8
D: .
size: .
J: TRBJ1-5

DNA: TGCGCCAGCACAAGGGACTCCCAAGAGACCCAGTACTTC
CDR3: CASTRDSQETQYF
V: TRBV5-1
D: .
size: few
J: TRBJ2-5

DNA: TGTGCCAGCAGTTTCGGACAGGGAGCCTACAATGAGCAGTTCTTC
CDR3: CASSFGQGAYNEQFF
V: TRBV6-5
D: TRBD1
size: .
J: TRBJ2-1

DNA: TGTGCCAGCAGCTTCGGGACAGGTGGAGGCTACACCTTC
CDR3: CASSFGTGGGYTF
V: TRBV6-5
D: TRBD1
size: .
J: TRBJ1-2

DNA: TGCGCCAGCAGCTTGGCCACCGGGACAGGGTACGGGGGGTGGTTCTTC
CDR3: CASSLATGTGYGGWFF
V: TRBV5-1
D: TRBD1
size: .
J: TRBJ2-1

DNA: TGTGCCAGCAGCACAGGCGGCAGGGTTTCAGAACTGTTTTTT
CDR3: CASSTGGRVSELFF
V: TRBV7-9
D: .
size: few
J: TRBJ1-4

DNA: TGTGCCAGCAGCTTAACAGGGGGCTATATAGATACGCAGTATTTT
CDR3: CASSLTGGYIDTQYF
V: TRBV11-2
D: TRBD1
size: few
J: TRBJ2-3

DNA: TGTGCCAGCAGTTACTCAGTAGGGGGCTTATATGGCTACACCTTC
CDR3: CASSYSVGGLYGYTF
V: TRBV6-5
D: TRBD1
size: .
J: TRBJ1-2

DNA: TGTGCCAGTAATCGGGACATCTATGGCTACACCTTC
CDR3: CASNRDIYGYTF
V: TRBV6-1
D: .
size: .
J: TRBJ1-2

DNA: TGTGCCACCGCCGGGGGACGACCCTACGAGCAGTACTTC
CDR3: CATAGGRPYEQYF
V: TRBV10-3
D: .
size: once
J: TRBJ2-7

DNA: TGTGCCAGCCTGCCCCAGGTCTCGGCCGGGGAGCTGTTTTTT
CDR3: CASLPQVSAGELFF
V: TRBV2
D: .
size: .
J: TRBJ2-2

DNA: TGTGCCAGCAGCTTAGGGACAGCCCCAACCTACGAGCAGTACTTC
CDR3: CASSLGTAPTYEQYF
V: TRBV7-2
D: .
size: many
J: TRBJ2-7

DNA: TGCAGCGTTGTTGGTACGACAGTTGAAAATGAAAAACTGTTTTTT
CDR3: CSVVGTTVENEKLFF
V: TRBV29-1
D: .
size: .
J: TRBJ1-4

DNA: TGCGCCAGCAGCCAATTAGATGGTAGCGGGGGTCAGGGTAATGAGCAGTTCTTC
CDR3: CASSQLDGSGGQGNEQFF
V: TRBV5-1
D: TRBD2
size: .
J: TRBJ2-1

DNA: TGTGCCAGCAGCGACGACAGGCACCAGCAGCCCCAGCATTTT
CDR3: CASSDDRHQQPQHF
V: TRBV5-6
D: .
size: .
J: TRBJ1-5

DNA: TGCGCCAGCAGCCAAGTGAGCCTTTTTTATTTT
CDR3: CASSQVSLFYF
V: TRBV4-1
D: .
size: .
J: TRBJ2-3

DNA: TGCGCCATCCCCGTTAACCTGGGGGCGCACTATGATTCACCCCTCCACTTT
CDR3: CAIPVNLGAHYDSPLHF
V: TRBV10-1
D: .
size: .
J: TRBJ1-6

DNA: TGTGCCAGCAGCACGGGACAGGGCCTAGGGTATACGCAGTATTTT
CDR3: CASSTGQGLGYTQYF
V: TRBV5-4
D: TRBD1
size: once
J: TRBJ2-3

DNA: TGTGCCATCAGCCGTACTGGACAGGCAGATCAGCCCCAGCATTTT
CDR3: CAISRTGQADQPQHF
V: TRBV10-3
D: TRBD1
size: .
J: TRBJ1-5

DNA: TGTGCCAGCAGTCGCACTAGCGGGGGGCCGGGTGGGGCCAACGTCCTGACTTTC
CDR3: CASSRTSGGPGGANVLTF
V: TRBV28
D: TRBD2
size: .
J: TRBJ2-6

DNA: TGTGCCAGCATGGGGAGACAGGGGGCATTTTACAATGAGCAGTTCTTC
CDR3: CASMGRQGAFYNEQFF
V: TRBV7-9
D: TRBD1
size: .
J: TRBJ2-1

DNA: TGTGCCAGCAGTTTGGCCAGAGAAAAACTGTTTTTT
CDR3: CASSLAREKLFF
V: TRBV28
D: .
size: .
J: TRBJ1-4

DNA: TGTGCCAGCTCACCAATCAGGGCCTCTAACTATGGCTACACCTTC
CDR3: CASSPIRASNYGYTF
V: TRBV18
D: .
size: once
J: TRBJ1-2

DNA: TGTGCCAGTAGTTTCGTGGACAGGGGGTCGCCCCTCCACTTT
CDR3: CASSFVDRGSPLHF
V: TRBV19
D: TRBD1
size: .
J: TRBJ1-6

DNA: TGTGCCAGCAGCGAGACCGGGACTAGCGGGGCAGATACGCAGTATTTT
CDR3: CASSETGTSGADTQYF
V: TRBV9
D: TRBD2
size: .
J: TRBJ2-3

DNA: TGTGCCACCAGCAGAGCCCGGGACAGGGACTACAATGAGCAGTTCTTC
CDR3: CATSRARDRDYNEQFF
V: TRBV15
D: TRBD1
size: .
J: TRBJ2-1

DNA: TGTGCCAGCAGTGAATTCGGGACACCCTATGGCTACACCTTC
CDR3: CASSEFGTPYGYTF
V: TRBV25-1
D: .
size: .
J: TRBJ1-2